The present TCR beta chain was sequenced within a study of identifying expanded T cells in peripheral blood. Study-wide points: Approximately 1.1 clones differed between technical replicates, versus about 17 and 20 over time. Approximately two-week clone count variance significantly increased as total template count grew.

Assay: immunoSEQ multiplex PCR; the TCRdb copy retains only in-frame clones and omits some. The table includes 81,000 or so clones, roughly 84% detected once. Notes on this clone: Its specificity is not known.

Collection occurred without any documented infections or immune events in donors. Germline V gives CDR1 MNHEY, CDR2 SMNVEV (reference sequence). The V end lost 4 bases, the J end lost 7 bases, and 17 bases lay between the germline ends. This CDR3 comprises 15 residues. The chain joins TRBV27 to TRBJ2-1; possible D gene TRBD2, 6 bases. The clonotype originates from a person aged 18-70 years in good health. The sample comprised blood. The DNA for the CDR3 is TGTGCCAGCAGTTCACCCCCGGGGAGCGGGAATGAGCAGTTCTTC. It specifies CASSSPPGSGNEQFF.